Listed here are 13 T cell receptor beta chains from one sample, sequenced in a study of tumor-infiltrating lymphocytes in oesophageal squamous cell carcinoma. A single record per CDR3 protein comes from TCRdb applying MiXCR to the PCR reads. The profile covers about 22,000 distinct CDR3 sequences, with roughly 32% appearing a single time and under 20% taken by the ten largest. Sequencing used esophageal tumor tissue. The receptors shown here come from a female donor with esophageal squamous cell carcinoma.

As to this clonotype: A read error is possible here, since a much larger clone lies one base away. The chain is built from TRBV28 and TRBJ2-1; D perhaps matches TRBD1 (7 bases). The DNA end favors TRBJ2-7, so the J call may be wrong. CDR1 MDHEN and CDR2 SYDVKM come from the germline V gene. The CDR3 runs 16 residues. The CDR3 here is CASTSLAGQTYNEQYF. The CDR3 nucleotides are TGTGCCAGCACCTCCCTCGCGGGACAGACCTACAATGAGCAGTACTTC.

This chain links TRBV27 with TRBJ2-7; D gene unclear. Germline V gives CDR1 MNHEY, CDR2 SMNVEV (reference sequence). This CDR3 contains 12 residues. V gave up 6 bases and J gave up 2 bases, with 8 bases separating them. As DNA, the CDR3 is TGTGCCAGCAGGATCAGCCCCTACGAGCAGTACTTC. This gives the protein CASRISPYEQYF.

This clonotype was counted many times. The gene calls are TRBV28 and TRBJ1-2, with D possibly being TRBD1 (6 bases). V was clipped by 6 bases and J by 8 bases, with 16 bases between them. The CDR3 has 13 residues. Per germline, CDR1 MDHEN and CDR2 SYDVKM. The CDR3 here is CASRTWGPRGYTF. The CDR3, as DNA: TGTGCCAGCAGGACTTGGGGGCCGCGAGGCTACACCTTC.

This clonotype has at least ten counts. Given the absence of the conserved phenylalanine or tryptophan at the CDR3 end, a read error is likely. The DNA is omitted, as the CDR3 cannot be located on it reliably, and the CDR3 follows TCRdb's listing. The rearrangement uses TRBV7-3 and TRBJ2-6; no check of the table's D call, TRBD1, against the DNA was made. Germline loops: CDR1 SGHTA, CDR2 FQGTGA. The CDR3 length equals 8 residues, ends included. CDR3 region: CASSLMGQ.

In its sample, this clonotype was seen many times. This chain joins TRBV27 and TRBJ2-3; the D is unclear. The J call is doubtful: the DNA matches TRBJ2-7 better. The length of the CDR3 is 13 residues. Germline-derived CDR1 and CDR2 are MNHEY and SMNVEV (reference sequence). CDR3 bases: TGTGCCAGCAGTTGGCGGCCCCTGATGGAGCAGTACTTC. It encodes CASSWRPLMEQYF.

This clonotype is categorized as medium-sized. V is TRBV7-8 and J is TRBJ2-1, with D perhaps being TRBD1 or TRBD2 (5 bases each). The CDR3 length is 16 residues. V dropped 5 bases and J dropped 2 bases, with 16 bases sitting between them. Germline-derived CDR1 and CDR2 are SGHVS and FQNEAQ. CDR3 sequence (DNA): TGTGCCAGCAGCGGACGAGGGGACCCGGCCTACAATGAGCAGTTCTTC. It is translated as CASSGRGDPAYNEQFF.

Judged by abundance, this clonotype is medium-sized. The chain is built from TRBV7-6 and TRBJ2-3; D perhaps matches TRBD1 (5 bases). Germline lookup yields CDR1 SGHVS and CDR2 FNYEAQ. The V end lost 1 base, the J end lost 0 bases, and 8 bases lay between the germline ends. CDR3 length equals 15 residues. CDR3: CASSLEGLSTDTQYF. The CDR3 nucleotides read TGTGCCAGCAGCTTAGAGGGGTTAAGCACAGATACGCAGTATTTT.

The chain links TRBV7-9 to TRBJ2-2; unclear D gene. In germline, CDR1 is SEHNR, CDR2 FQNEAQ (reference sequence). V lost 1 base and J 6 bases, leaving 6 bases between the germline ends. This CDR3 has 13 amino acids. In nucleotides, the CDR3 is TGTGCCAGCAGCTTAGATAGTGCCGGGGAGCTGTTTTTT. This encodes CASSLDSAGELFF.

This clonotype has a handful of counts. This rearrangement joins TRBV4-2 to TRBJ2-1, with 11 bases that match TRBD2. The DNA end favors TRBJ2-7, so the J call may be wrong. The CDR3 contains 15 residues. The germline V gene has CDR1 LGHNA and CDR2 YNFKEQ. CDR3 loop: CASSQTSGSRNEQYF. In DNA form, the CDR3 reads TGTGCCAGCAGCCAAACTAGCGGGAGTCGCAATGAGCAGTACTTC.

By proportion, this clonotype is medium-sized (0.01 to 0.1%). The gene calls are TRBV12-3 or TRBV12-4 and TRBJ2-1; a weak D match, TRBD1 (6 bases). V dropped 7 bases and J dropped 0 bases, with 13 bases sitting between them. The CDR3 loop spans 15 amino acids. CDR3 loop: CASIGQLSSYNEQFF. CDR3 bases: TGTGCCAGCATCGGACAGTTGAGCTCCTACAATGAGCAGTTCTTC.

The rearrangement uses TRBV6-6 and TRBJ2-3; 8 bases line up with TRBD2. The DNA end favors TRBJ2-2, so the J call may be wrong. Germline lookup yields CDR1 MNHNY and CDR2 SVGAGI (reference sequence). CDR3 length: 18 residues. The CDR3 region has the DNA TGTGCCAGCAGTTACTCCCCGGGGGGGCCGAAGAGCACCGGGGAGCTGTTTTTT. This encodes CASSYSPGGPKSTGELFF.

This clonotype was seen a handful of times. The genes are TRBV7-2 and TRBJ1-2; D is uncertain. Looked up from germline, CDR1 is SGHTA and CDR2 is FQGNSA. V was trimmed by 2 bases and J by 2 bases, leaving 3 bases between them. The CDR3 has 12 residues. In nucleotides, the CDR3 is TGTGCCAGCAGCTTAAGGAACTATGGCTACACCTTC. Translation gives CASSLRNYGYTF.

The chain is built from TRBV9 and TRBJ2-2, with 9 bases matching TRBD1. CDR3 size: 15 residues. The trim removed 4 bases at V and 7 bases at J, leaving 8 bases unmatched. Germline-derived CDR1 and CDR2 are SGDLS and YYNGEE. CDR3 coding DNA: TGTGCCAGCAGCACTACAGGGGGCAGTCACGGGGAGCTGTTTTTT. It is translated as CASSTTGGSHGELFF.